This T cell receptor beta chain was recorded in a study of shared clonotypes between healthy human individuals. Some 29,000 T cell genomes (approximately 0.2 ug DNA) went into each sorted-subset replicate. Repertoires were generated with immunoSEQ multiplex PCR, while TCRdb's copy carries only in-frame clones and drops some. The sample carries about 2,200,000 clones, around 93% recorded once. CDR1 LNHNV and CDR2 YYDKDF come from the germline V gene (reference sequence). The CDR3 sequence is 15 residues long. V was clipped by 0 bases and J by 0 bases, with 9 bases between them. This clone was seen once. Its antigen is unidentified. This same CDR3 is encoded by further DNA sequences in the sample. Broader study findings: Lower generation probabilities were found for non-shared clonotypes than for those shared by all four donors.

CD8 cells classed as naive were CD45RO-negative and positively selected for CCR7, excluding terminally differentiated effector memory CD45RA+ cells. Adult donors, all healthy and HIV-negative, had no recent acute infections or vaccinations. This rearrangement joins TRBV15 to TRBJ2-7; D is uncertain. The source is a man aged 18 to 29 in good health. Some clones in this sample may be carry-over from other donors' samples. Sequenced input: naive CD8+ T cells from PBMCs. This CDR3 is CATSRERGVSYEQYF. Written as DNA, the CDR3 is TGTGCCACCAGCAGAGAGCGTGGGGTCTCCTACGAGCAGTACTTC.